One sample yielded the 22 T cell receptor beta chains listed below, sequenced in a study of shared clonotypes between healthy human individuals. The method was immunoSEQ multiplex PCR; TCRdb's version includes in-frame clones alone and lacks a portion of them. Found here are 2.3 million or so clones, over 85% of them singletons; the top ten hold approximately 0.4%. The specimen sequenced was naive CD4+ T cells from PBMCs. Specified subset: CD45RA+ positively selected. All receptors derive from a man between 18 and 29 years old in good health. Some clones in this sample may be carry-over from other donors' samples.

This clone turned up a few times. V usage is TRBV12-5 and J usage is TRBJ2-7, with D possibly matching TRBD2 (6 bases). Germline V gene lookup returns CDR1 LGHNT and CDR2 FRNRAP. V lost 5 bases, J lost 7 bases, and 12 bases lay in between. This CDR3 is built from 12 residues. Here the CDR3 reads CASGRETGEQYF. The CDR3, as DNA: TGTGCTAGTGGTCGGGAGACGGGAGAGCAGTACTTC. The variable domain in full, completed from reference TRBV12-5 and TRBJ2-7, reads DARVTQTPRHKVTEMGQEVTMRCQPILGHNTVFWYRQTMMQGLELLAYFRNRAPLDDSGMPKDRFSAEMPDATLATLKIQPSEPRDSAVYFCASGRETGEQYFGPGTRLTVT.

This chain connects TRBV7-9 to TRBJ2-7; D remains unclear. The CDR3 sequence is 11 residues long. CDR1 is SEHNR and CDR2 is FQNEAQ in the germline V gene (reference sequence). With 10 bases removed from V and 2 bases from J, the gap between germline ends came to 9 bases. CDR3 protein: CATISAYEQYF. In DNA form, the CDR3 reads TGTGCCACCATCTCCGCCTACGAGCAGTACTTC.

The chain joins TRBV19 to TRBJ1-1; maybe TRBD1 (6 bases). CDR1 LNHDA and CDR2 SQIVND come from the germline V gene (reference sequence). The V end lost 10 bases, the J end lost 5 bases, and 11 bases lay between the germline ends. There are 11 residues in the CDR3. The CDR3 sequence is CATTGRTEAFF. DNA of the CDR3: TGTGCCACCACAGGGAGGACTGAAGCTTTCTTT. The variable domain in full, with the rest retrieved from reference TRBV19 and TRBJ1-1, is DGGITQSPKYLFRKEGQNVTLSCEQNLNHDAMYWYRQDPGQGLRLIYYSQIVNDFQKGDIAEGYSVSREKKESFPLTVTSAQKNPTAFYLCATTGRTEAFFGQGTRLTVV.

The chain employs TRBV28 and TRBJ2-2; 9 positions match TRBD2. This CDR3 spans 15 amino acids. Unmatched junction bases numbered 8, after V lost 5 bases and J lost 7 bases. Germline V gives CDR1 MDHEN, CDR2 SYDVKM. The CDR3 loop reads CASSPLGGRVGELFF. CDR3 coding DNA: TGTGCCAGCAGTCCCCTTGGCGGGAGGGTCGGGGAGCTGTTTTTT.

CDR3 protein: CASSEEGTGSTDTQYF. In DNA, the CDR3 is TGCGCCAGCAGTGAGGAAGGGACAGGGAGTACAGATACGCAGTATTTT. V gene TRBV10-1 combines with J gene TRBJ2-3; TRBD1 matches 9 bases. Germline V CDR1 and CDR2: WNHNN, SYGVQD (reference sequence). Trimming at V came to 2 bases and at J to 3 bases, leaving 6 bases not matched to a gene. The CDR3 is 16 residues long.

V is TRBV28 and J is TRBJ2-7; 7 bases line up with TRBD1. Germline CDR1 is MDHEN and CDR2 is SYDVKM. The CDR3 is 16 residues long. V gave up 4 bases and J gave up 2 bases; unmatched junction bases: 11. The CDR3 nucleotides read TGTGCCAGCAGTTCCTGGCGACAGGGTGGTACCTACGAGCAGTACTTC. Translated, it gives CASSSWRQGGTYEQYF.

The V and J genes are TRBV18 and TRBJ1-1; possible D gene TRBD1, 5 bases. The germline V gene encodes CDR1 KGHSH and CDR2 LQKENI. This CDR3 is 13 amino acids long. V lost 6 bases to trimming and J lost 5 bases, with 13 bases between them. The CDR3 here is CASSGDSGTEAFF. The CDR3 bases are TGTGCCAGCTCGGGGGACTCCGGTACTGAAGCTTTCTTT.

The rearrangement links TRBV5-1 to TRBJ2-7; D remains ambiguous. Trimming took off 3 bases at V and 4 bases at J, with 8 bases between the two ends. Germline loops: CDR1 SGHRS, CDR2 YFSETQ. The CDR3 consists of 12 residues. DNA for the CDR3: TGCGCCAGCAGCTCAATGGGGTACGAGCAGTACTTC. Translating gives CASSSMGYEQYF.

The gene calls are TRBV15 and TRBJ2-7; D not resolved. The germline gives CDR1 LNHNV, CDR2 YYDKDF (reference sequence). Deletions cut 5 bases from V and 2 bases from J, with 10 bases between. The CDR3 loop spans 13 amino acids. Here the CDR3 DNA reads TGTGCCACCAGCTCCCTGGAAACCTACGAGCAGTACTTC. Translating gives CATSSLETYEQYF. Using reference TRBV15 and TRBJ2-7 for the parts outside the CDR3, the full variable domain is DAMVIQNPRYQVTQFGKPVTLSCSQTLNHNVMYWYQQKSSQAPKLLFHYYDKDFNNEADTPDNFQSRRPNTSFCFLDIRSPGLGDTAMYLCATSSLETYEQYFGPGTRLTVT.

The rearrangement uses TRBV7-2 and TRBJ1-2; TRBD1 aligns across 8 bases. Trimming took 1 base from V and 8 from J; bases not matched to a gene: 12. CDR1 is SGHTA, CDR2 FQGNSA, per germline. The CDR3 spans 16 residues. This CDR3 reads CASSLVWTQGADGYTF. The CDR3 bases are TGTGCCAGCAGCTTAGTGTGGACCCAGGGGGCTGACGGCTACACCTTC.

The CDR3 DNA reads TGCGCCGGATCCCAGGAAGCGGCTGGCGGGGAGCTGTTTTTT. Protein: CAGSQEAAGGELFF. The rearrangement links TRBV5-1 to TRBJ2-2; tentatively, D is TRBD2 (5 bases). The CDR3 contains 14 residues. V was shortened by 10 bases and J by 7 bases, with 20 bases between the two germline ends. CDR1 and CDR2 (germline): SGHRS, YFSETQ.

This chain links TRBV30 with TRBJ1-3; TRBD1 agrees at 8 bases. The CDR3 is 17 amino acids. Trimming took 3 bases from V and 1 from J; bases not matched to a gene: 11. The germline gives CDR1 GTSNPN, CDR2 SVGIG (reference sequence). In DNA form, the CDR3 reads TGTGCCTGGAGGCAGAGCAGGTACAGGGGGTCTGGAAACACCATATATTTT. Encoded protein: CAWRQSRYRGSGNTIYF.

The chain employs TRBV5-4 and TRBJ2-1, with D perhaps matching TRBD1 (5 bases). CDR1 and CDR2 from the germline V gene are SGHNT and YYREEE (reference sequence). CDR3 length: 13 amino acids. Trimming removed 0 bases at V and 8 bases at J, with 9 bases between. CDR3 nucleotides: TGTGCCAGCAGCTTGGGGGGCACCGATGAGCAGTTCTTC. As protein: CASSLGGTDEQFF.

The chain recombines TRBV7-2 with TRBJ1-2; D possibly corresponds to TRBD1 (5 bases). Trimming took 2 bases from V and 4 from J, leaving 14 bases between them. This CDR3 comprises 15 residues. From germline, CDR1 is SGHTA and CDR2 FQGNSA. The chain's CDR3 is CASSLSSGGVYGYTF. The DNA of the CDR3 is TGTGCCAGCAGCTTAAGTTCCGGGGGGGTCTATGGCTACACCTTC.

The chain uses TRBV5-1 and TRBJ2-3; D is perhaps TRBD2 (5 bases). This CDR3 contains 13 residues. The germline V and J ends were trimmed by 0 bases and 4 bases, with 6 bases remaining between them. The germline gives CDR1 SGHRS, CDR2 YFSETQ. The CDR3 DNA reads TGCGCCAGCAGCTTGGCGGGATCAGATACGCAGTATTTT. Translated, it gives CASSLAGSDTQYF.

This chain connects TRBV28 to TRBJ2-1; a possible D gene is TRBD2 (6 bases). Germline V gives CDR1 MDHEN, CDR2 SYDVKM. There are 13 residues in the CDR3. V lost 8 bases and J 1 base, leaving 9 bases between the germline ends. The CDR3 sequence is CASRRASYNEQFF. CDR3 nucleotide sequence: TGTGCCAGCCGGAGGGCGTCCTACAATGAGCAGTTCTTC. The variable domain in full, with the rest retrieved from reference TRBV28 and TRBJ2-1, is DVKVTQSSRYLVKRTGEKVFLECVQDMDHENMFWYRQDPGLGLRLIYFSYDVKMKEKGDIPEGYSVSREKKERFSLILESASTNQTSMYLCASRRASYNEQFFGPGTRLTVL.

V gene TRBV4-2 combines with J gene TRBJ1-2; no clear D. V lost 2 bases and J 4 bases, leaving 8 bases between the germline ends. CDR3 length: 13 amino acids. CDR1 and CDR2 from the germline V gene are LGHNA and YNFKEQ. In nucleotides, the CDR3 is TGTGCCAGCAGCCAACCCGCTTCCTATGGCTACACCTTC. Translated: CASSQPASYGYTF.

V and J are TRBV19 and TRBJ2-5, with 7 bases that match TRBD2. This CDR3 comprises 16 residues. Germline CDR1 LNHDA, CDR2 SQIVND (reference sequence). J was trimmed by 1 base and V by 2 bases; bases with no gene match: 7. CDR3 loop: CASSISAGASQETQYF. In DNA, the CDR3 is TGTGCCAGTAGTATATCGGCGGGAGCGAGCCAAGAGACCCAGTACTTC.

This rearrangement joins TRBV7-9 to TRBJ2-2; 8 nucleotides align to TRBD2. J lost 6 bases, V lost 5 bases, and 11 bases had no gene match. From germline, CDR1 is SEHNR and CDR2 FQNEAQ (reference sequence). There are 16 residues in the CDR3. This chain's CDR3 is CASSLGGAGGSGELFF. The CDR3, as DNA: TGTGCCAGCAGCCTGGGGGGCGCGGGAGGATCCGGGGAGCTGTTTTTT.

The chain couples TRBV19 to TRBJ2-6; D gene unclear. Germline assignment: CDR1 LNHDA and CDR2 SQIVND (reference sequence). V was shortened by 5 bases and J by 0 bases, with 8 bases between the two germline ends. This CDR3 region has 15 residues. Here the CDR3 reads CASSSPGSGANVLTF. CDR3 sequence (DNA): TGTGCCAGTAGTTCTCCGGGCTCTGGGGCCAACGTCCTGACTTTC.

The chain uses TRBV27 and TRBJ2-7; 9 positions agree with TRBD1. Trimming took 1 base from V and 0 from J; bases not matched to a gene: 4. CDR1 and CDR2 (germline): MNHEY, SMNVEV (reference sequence). The CDR3 totals 16 residues. The CDR3 coding sequence is TGTGCCAGCAGTTTATTAGGGACAGGGTCCTCCTACGAGCAGTACTTC. It encodes CASSLLGTGSSYEQYF.

The V gene is TRBV10-1, the J gene TRBJ2-7, with TRBD2 matching over 7 bases. The CDR3 has 17 amino acids. Germline V gene data show CDR1 as WNHNN and CDR2 as SYGVQD (reference sequence). V trimming: 6 bases; J trimming: 8 bases; junction bases outside the gene matches: 22. CDR3 sequence: CASSRGSKACLTHKQYF. In DNA form, the CDR3 reads TGCGCCAGCAGCCGCGGGAGCAAGGCTTGCCTTACGCACAAGCAGTACTTC.